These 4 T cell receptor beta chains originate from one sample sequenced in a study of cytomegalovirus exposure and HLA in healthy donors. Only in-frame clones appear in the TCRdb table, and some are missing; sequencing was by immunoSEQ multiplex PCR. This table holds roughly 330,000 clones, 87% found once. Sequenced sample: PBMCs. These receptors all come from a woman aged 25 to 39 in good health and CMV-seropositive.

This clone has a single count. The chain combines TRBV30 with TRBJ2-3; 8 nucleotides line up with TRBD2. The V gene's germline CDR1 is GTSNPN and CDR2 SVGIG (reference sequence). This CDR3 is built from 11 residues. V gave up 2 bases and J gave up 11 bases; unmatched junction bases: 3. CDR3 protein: CAWSTAGVQYF. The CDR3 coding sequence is TGTGCCTGGAGTACAGCGGGGGTGCAGTATTTT. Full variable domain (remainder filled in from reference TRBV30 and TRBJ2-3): SQTIHQWPATLVQPVGSPLSLECTVEGTSNPNLYWYRQAAGRGLQLLFYSVGIGQISSEVPQNLSASRPQDRQFILSSKKLLLSDSGFYLCAWSTAGVQYFGPGTRLTVL.

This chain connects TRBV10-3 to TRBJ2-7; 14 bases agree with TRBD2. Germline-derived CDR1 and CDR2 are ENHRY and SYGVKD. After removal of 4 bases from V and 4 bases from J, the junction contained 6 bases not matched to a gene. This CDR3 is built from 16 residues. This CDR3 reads CAISGGLAGGGYEQYF. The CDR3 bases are TGTGCCATCAGTGGAGGACTAGCGGGAGGAGGATACGAGCAGTACTTC.

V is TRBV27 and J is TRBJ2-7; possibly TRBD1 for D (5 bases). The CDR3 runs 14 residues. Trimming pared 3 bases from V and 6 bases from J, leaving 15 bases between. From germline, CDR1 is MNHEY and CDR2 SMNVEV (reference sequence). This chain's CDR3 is CASSFQGGRTEQYF. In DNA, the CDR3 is TGTGCCAGCAGTTTCCAGGGCGGAAGAACCGAGCAGTACTTC.

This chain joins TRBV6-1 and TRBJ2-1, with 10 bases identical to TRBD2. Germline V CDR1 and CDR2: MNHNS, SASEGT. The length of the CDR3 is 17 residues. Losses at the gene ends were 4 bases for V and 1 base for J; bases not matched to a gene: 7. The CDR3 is CASSGPIAGGSYNEQFF. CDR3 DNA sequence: TGTGCCAGCAGTGGTCCGATAGCGGGAGGTTCCTACAATGAGCAGTTCTTC.